Presented here are 15 T cell receptor beta chains from one specimen sequenced in a study of Graves' ophthalmopathy and Graves' hyperthyroidism. Amplified TCR beta CDR3 regions were obtained using RNA transcripts as template. Amplification began with first-round RT-PCR using HTBI primers, then second-round multiplex PCR was performed. Each CDR3 protein is one row after TCRdb ran MiXCR on the multiplex PCR reads. The sample carries a few hundred thousand distinct CDR3 sequences, under 45% recorded once. Sequencing was done on a sample of peripheral blood or thyroid tissue (not recorded which). These receptors all stem from an adult man with Graves' hyperthyroidism.

This clonotype has ten or more counts. The CDR3 here is CATSRDLWSVEETQYF. DNA of the CDR3: TGTGCCACCAGCAGAGATTTGTGGTCAGTTGAAGAGACCCAGTACTTC. V is TRBV15 and J is TRBJ2-5; D call uncertain. Germline V CDR1 and CDR2: LNHNV, YYDKDF (reference sequence). The CDR3 is made up of 16 amino acids. Between the trimmed V and J ends, which lost 0 bases and 3 bases, there was a span of 14 bases.

This chain connects TRBV20-1 to TRBJ1-1, with D perhaps TRBD1 (5 bases). Germline V gene sequence: CDR1 DFQATT, CDR2 SNEGSKA (reference sequence). Trimming shortened V by 3 bases and J by 5 bases, and 13 bases separated the two germline ends. This CDR3 spans 13 amino acids. In nucleotides, the CDR3 is TGCAGTGCTAGGGGGCATCCCGGAACTGAAGCTTTCTTT. The encoded protein is CSARGHPGTEAFF.

This clonotype was seen ten or more times. The chain is built from TRBV29-1 and TRBJ1-1; weak D call: TRBD1 (5 bases). Germline CDR1 is SQVTM and CDR2 is ANQGSEA. CDR3 length: 13 residues. Trimming shortened V by 4 bases and J by 2 bases, and 11 bases separated the two germline ends. The DNA of the CDR3 is TGCAGCGTTGCTAAGGGGTTTAACACTGAAGCTTTCTTT. It translates to CSVAKGFNTEAFF.

The sample holds one count of this clonotype. A much more abundant neighbour one base away suggests this may be a read error. The gene calls are TRBV2 and TRBJ1-4, with 7 bases aligning to TRBD1. Germline loops: CDR1 SNHLY, CDR2 FYNNEI. The CDR3 covers 17 residues. DNA for the CDR3: TGTGCCAGCAGCCGAAAGAACGCGGGACAGAATAATGAAAAACTGTCTTTT. Encoded protein: CASSRKNAGQNNEKLSF.

This chain joins TRBV7-2 and TRBJ2-7; 9 bases are shared with TRBD1. Germline V gives CDR1 SGHTA, CDR2 FQGNSA. The CDR3 consists of 14 residues. V shed 4 bases, J shed 5 bases, and the junction held 6 bases outside the gene matches. CDR3 sequence: CASSSGTGIHEQYF. CDR3 nucleotides: TGTGCCAGCAGCTCCGGGACAGGGATCCACGAGCAGTACTTC. Full variable domain (remainder filled in from reference TRBV7-2 and TRBJ2-7): GAGVSQSPSNKVTEKGKDVELRCDPISGHTALYWYRQSLGQGLEFLIYFQGNSAPDKSGLPSDRFSAERTGGSVSTLTIQRTQQEDSAVYLCASSSGTGIHEQYFGPGTRLTVT.

This clonotype was detected ten times or more. This sequence joins TRBV2 and TRBJ1-1; 7 bases fit TRBD1. V dropped 7 bases and J dropped 1; count of bases not matched to a gene: 12. Germline loops: CDR1 SNHLY, CDR2 FYNNEI. The CDR3 spans 16 residues. The CDR3 region has the DNA TGTGCCAGCAAAAGGGCACCAGGACAGGAGAACACTGAAGCTTTCTTT. Encoded protein: CASKRAPGQENTEAFF.

The V and J genes are TRBV19 and TRBJ1-6; 7 nucleotides match TRBD1. The trim removed 8 bases at V and 10 bases at J, leaving 5 bases unmatched. Germline CDR1 and CDR2: LNHDA and SQIVND (reference sequence). This CDR3 contains 12 residues. CDR3 region: CASQQGFSPLHF. The CDR3, as DNA: TGTGCCAGTCAACAGGGGTTCTCACCCCTCCACTTT.

This chain connects TRBV20-1 to TRBJ2-7; 8 nucleotides align to TRBD2. The V gene's germline CDR1 is DFQATT and CDR2 SNEGSKA (reference sequence). This CDR3 is built from 15 residues. V gave up 0 bases and J gave up 3 bases; unmatched junction bases: 7. The CDR3 sequence is CSARDLRGGSYEQYF. DNA for the CDR3: TGCAGTGCTAGAGATCTACGGGGGGGGAGCTACGAGCAGTACTTC.

This clonotype has a handful of counts. The CDR3 nucleotides read TGTGCCAGCAGCTTTGAGCGCTCCGGAGCTTTCTTT. Translated: CASSFERSGAFF. The V call is TRBV5-6, the J call TRBJ1-1; D is unresolved. This CDR3 is 12 amino acids long. Germline V gene sequence: CDR1 SGHDT, CDR2 YYEEEE. Deletions cut 2 bases from V and 10 bases from J, with 12 bases between.

This clonotype was seen a few times. J is TRBJ1-4 and V is TRBV20-1; D unclear. This CDR3 has 13 residues. V shed 0 bases and J shed 4 bases, with 6 bases lying between them. Germline CDR1 DFQATT, CDR2 SNEGSKA (reference sequence). The CDR3 loop is CSAREGSNEKLFF. The CDR3 bases are TGCAGTGCTAGAGAGGGCAGTAATGAAAAACTGTTTTTT.

This clonotype appeared many times. The chain employs TRBV5-1 and TRBJ2-2; D gene unclear. Trimming left V 4 bases short and J 4 bases short, with 8 bases between. The length of the CDR3 is 13 residues. CDR1 is SGHRS and CDR2 is YFSETQ in the germline V gene. This CDR3 is CASSITLTGELFF. DNA of the CDR3: TGCGCCAGCAGCATAACACTCACCGGGGAGCTGTTTTTT.

This clonotype has ten or more counts. V gene TRBV19 combines with J gene TRBJ2-2; TRBD2 matches 11 bases. The V segment lost 6 bases and the J segment 4 bases; nucleotides outside the gene matches: 4. CDR1 LNHDA and CDR2 SQIVND come from the germline V gene (reference sequence). The CDR3 extends over 15 amino acids. The CDR3 loop is CASRSGLAGTGELFF. In DNA, the CDR3 is TGTGCCAGTAGGAGCGGACTAGCGGGCACCGGGGAGCTGTTTTTT.

This clonotype has ten or more counts. The J gene is TRBJ2-2, the V gene TRBV2; D is unresolved. Germline CDR1 is SNHLY and CDR2 is FYNNEI. The CDR3 has 10 residues. The V and J ends lost 7 bases and 6 bases respectively, with 3 bases between them. The CDR3 loop reads CASKAGELFF. In DNA form, the CDR3 reads TGTGCCAGCAAGGCCGGGGAGCTGTTTTTT.

The table lists this clonotype with many counts. The V and J genes are TRBV13 and TRBJ1-1; D may be TRBD1 (5 bases). From germline, CDR1 is PRHDT and CDR2 FYEKMQ (reference sequence). V was clipped by 0 bases and J by 1 base, with 9 bases between them. The CDR3 covers 15 residues. CDR3 coding DNA: TGTGCCAGCAGCTTAGGCGGACAAACGAACACTGAAGCTTTCTTT. Translating gives CASSLGGQTNTEAFF.

This clonotype was seen a few times. J is TRBJ2-6 and V is TRBV13; 8 nucleotides match TRBD1. The V gene end was trimmed by 3 bases and the J gene end by 0 bases; junction bases not matched to a gene: 1. The CDR3 runs 16 residues. Looked up from germline, CDR1 is PRHDT and CDR2 is FYEKMQ (reference sequence). The CDR3 nucleotides read TGTGCCAGCAGCTTTCAGGGGGCCTCTGGGGCCAACGTCCTGACTTTC. As protein: CASSFQGASGANVLTF.